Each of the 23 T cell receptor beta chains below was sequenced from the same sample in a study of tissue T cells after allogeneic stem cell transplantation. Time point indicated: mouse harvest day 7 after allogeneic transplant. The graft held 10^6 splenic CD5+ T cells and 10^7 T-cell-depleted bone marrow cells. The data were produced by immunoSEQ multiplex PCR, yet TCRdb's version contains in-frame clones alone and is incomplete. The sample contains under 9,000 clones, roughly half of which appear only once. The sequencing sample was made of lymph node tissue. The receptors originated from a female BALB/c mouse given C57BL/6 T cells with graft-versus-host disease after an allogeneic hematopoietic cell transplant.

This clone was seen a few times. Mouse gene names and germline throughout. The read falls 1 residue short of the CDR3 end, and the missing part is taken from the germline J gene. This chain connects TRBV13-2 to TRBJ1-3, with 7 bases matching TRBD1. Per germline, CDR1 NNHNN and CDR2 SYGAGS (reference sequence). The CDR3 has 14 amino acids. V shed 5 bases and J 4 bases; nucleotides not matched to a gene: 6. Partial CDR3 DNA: TGTGCCAGCGGGGAGCACAGGGGAGGAAATACGCTCTAT. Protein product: CASGEHRGGNTLY. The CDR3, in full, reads CASGEHRGGNTLYF.

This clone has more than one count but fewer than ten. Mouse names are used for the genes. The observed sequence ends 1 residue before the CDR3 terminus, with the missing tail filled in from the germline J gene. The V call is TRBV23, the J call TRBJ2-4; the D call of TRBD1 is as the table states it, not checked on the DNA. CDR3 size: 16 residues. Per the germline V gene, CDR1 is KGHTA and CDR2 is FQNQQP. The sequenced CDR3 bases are TGCTCCAGCAGTCAATCTGGAGGGGGCGGTCAAAACACCTTGTAC. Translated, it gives CSSSQSGGGGQNTLY. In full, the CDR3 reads CSSSQSGGGGQNTLYF.

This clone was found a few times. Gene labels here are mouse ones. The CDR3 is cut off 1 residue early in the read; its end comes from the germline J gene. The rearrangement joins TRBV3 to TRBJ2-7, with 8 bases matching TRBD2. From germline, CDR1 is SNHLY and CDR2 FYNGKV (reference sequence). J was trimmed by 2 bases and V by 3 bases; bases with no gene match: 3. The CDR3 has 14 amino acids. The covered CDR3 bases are TGTGCCAGCAGCTTGGGGGGGCGCGCCTATGAACAGTAC. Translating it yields CASSLGGRAYEQY. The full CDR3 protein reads CASSLGGRAYEQYF.

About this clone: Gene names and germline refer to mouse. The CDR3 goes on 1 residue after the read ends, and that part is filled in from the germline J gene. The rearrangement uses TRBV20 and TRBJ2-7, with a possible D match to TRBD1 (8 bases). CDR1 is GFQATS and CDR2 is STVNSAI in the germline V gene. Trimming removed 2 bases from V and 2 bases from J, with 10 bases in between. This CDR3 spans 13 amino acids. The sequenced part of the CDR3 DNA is TGTGGTGCTAGGACAGGGGGGGCCTATGAACAGTAC. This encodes CGARTGGAYEQY. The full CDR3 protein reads CGARTGGAYEQYF.

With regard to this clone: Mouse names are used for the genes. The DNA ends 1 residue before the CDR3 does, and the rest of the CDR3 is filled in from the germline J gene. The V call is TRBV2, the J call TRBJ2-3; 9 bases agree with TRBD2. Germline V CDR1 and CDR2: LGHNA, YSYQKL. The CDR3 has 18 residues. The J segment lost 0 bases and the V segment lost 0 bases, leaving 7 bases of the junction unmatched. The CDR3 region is CASSQDYTGGSSAETLYF. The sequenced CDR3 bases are TGTGCCAGCAGCCAAGATTACACTGGGGGGTCTAGTGCAGAAACGCTGTAT.

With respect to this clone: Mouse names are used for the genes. The CDR3 region is CAWRRPGQNNSPLYF. The CDR3 DNA, read in part, is TGTGCCTGGAGAAGACCGGGACAGAATAATTCGCCCCTCTAC. This sequence joins TRBV31 and TRBJ1-6; 7 bases agree with TRBD1. From the germline J gene comes the end of the CDR3, since the read stops 1 residue before it. TRBJ1-6 is an ORF; its function is uncertain. Germline CDR1 is GKSSPN and CDR2 is SITVG. Losses at the gene ends were 3 bases for V and 5 bases for J; bases not matched to a gene: 7. The CDR3 totals 15 residues.

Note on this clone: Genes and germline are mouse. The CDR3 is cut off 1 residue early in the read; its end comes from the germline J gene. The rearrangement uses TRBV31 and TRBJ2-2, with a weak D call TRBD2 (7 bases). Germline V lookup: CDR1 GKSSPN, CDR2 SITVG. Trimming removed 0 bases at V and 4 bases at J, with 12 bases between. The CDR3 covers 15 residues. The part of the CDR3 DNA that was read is TGTGCCTGGAGTCTAGTGGGGGGCGGCACCGGGCAGCTCTAC. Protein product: CAWSLVGGGTGQLY. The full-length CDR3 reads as CAWSLVGGGTGQLYF.

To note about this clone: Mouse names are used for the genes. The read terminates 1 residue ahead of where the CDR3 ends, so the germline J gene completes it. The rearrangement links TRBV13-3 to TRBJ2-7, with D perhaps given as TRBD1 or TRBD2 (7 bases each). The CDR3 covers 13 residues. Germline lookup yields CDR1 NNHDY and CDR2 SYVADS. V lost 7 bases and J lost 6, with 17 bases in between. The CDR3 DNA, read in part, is TGTGCCAGCGGTTTGCAGGGGGGGGTTGAACAGTAC. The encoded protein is CASGLQGGVEQY. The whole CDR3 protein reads CASGLQGGVEQYF.

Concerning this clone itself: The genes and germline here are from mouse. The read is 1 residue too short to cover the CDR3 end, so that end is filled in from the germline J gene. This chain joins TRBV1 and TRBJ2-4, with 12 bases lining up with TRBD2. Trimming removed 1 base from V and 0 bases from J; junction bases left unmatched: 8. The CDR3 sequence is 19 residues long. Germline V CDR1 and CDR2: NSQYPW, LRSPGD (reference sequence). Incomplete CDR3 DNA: TGCACCTGCAGTGCAGCCGGGACTGGGGGGAAAAGGAGTCAAAACACCTTGTAC. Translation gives CTCSAAGTGGKRSQNTLY. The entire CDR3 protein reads CTCSAAGTGGKRSQNTLYF.

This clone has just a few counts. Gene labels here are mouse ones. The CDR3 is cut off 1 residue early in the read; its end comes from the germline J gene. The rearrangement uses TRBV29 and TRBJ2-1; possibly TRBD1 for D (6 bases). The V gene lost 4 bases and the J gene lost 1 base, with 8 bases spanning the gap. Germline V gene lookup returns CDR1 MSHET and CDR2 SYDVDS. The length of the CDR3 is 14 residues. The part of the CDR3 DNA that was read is TGTGCTAGCAGTTCCGGGACAAACTATGCTGAGCAGTTC. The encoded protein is CASSSGTNYAEQF. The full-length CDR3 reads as CASSSGTNYAEQFF.

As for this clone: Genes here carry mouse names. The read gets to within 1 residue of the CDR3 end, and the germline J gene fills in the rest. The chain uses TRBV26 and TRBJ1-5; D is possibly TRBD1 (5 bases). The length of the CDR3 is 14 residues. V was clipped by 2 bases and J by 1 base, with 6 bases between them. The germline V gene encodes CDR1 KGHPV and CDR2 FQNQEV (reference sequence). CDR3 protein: CASSLRQNNQAPLF. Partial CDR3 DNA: TGTGCCAGCAGTCTGCGACAGAACAACCAGGCTCCGCTT.

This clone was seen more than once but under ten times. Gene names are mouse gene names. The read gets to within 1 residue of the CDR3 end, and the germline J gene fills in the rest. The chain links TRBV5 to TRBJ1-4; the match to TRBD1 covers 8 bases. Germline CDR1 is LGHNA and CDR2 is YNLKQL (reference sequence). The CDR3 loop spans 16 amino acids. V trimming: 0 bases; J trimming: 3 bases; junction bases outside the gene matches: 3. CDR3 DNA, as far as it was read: TGTGCCAGCAGCCAAGAGAGGACAGGGACCAACGAAAGATTATTT. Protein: CASSQERTGTNERLF. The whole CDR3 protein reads CASSQERTGTNERLFF.

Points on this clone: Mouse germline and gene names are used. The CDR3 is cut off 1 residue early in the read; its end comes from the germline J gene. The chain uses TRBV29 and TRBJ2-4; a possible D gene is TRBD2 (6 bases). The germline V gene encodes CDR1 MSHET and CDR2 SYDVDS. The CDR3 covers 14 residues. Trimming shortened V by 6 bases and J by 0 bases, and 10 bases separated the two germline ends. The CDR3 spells CASRGWGSQNTLYF. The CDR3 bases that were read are TGTGCTAGCAGGGGTTGGGGGAGTCAAAACACCTTGTAC.

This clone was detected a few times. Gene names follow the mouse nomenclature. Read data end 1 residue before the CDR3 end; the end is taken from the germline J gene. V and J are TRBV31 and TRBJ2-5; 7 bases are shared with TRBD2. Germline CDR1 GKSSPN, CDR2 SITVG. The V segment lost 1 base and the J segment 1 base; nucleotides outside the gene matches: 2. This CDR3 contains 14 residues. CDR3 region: CAWSRGGYQDTQYF. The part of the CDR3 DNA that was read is TGTGCCTGGAGTCGGGGGGGGTACCAAGACACCCAGTAC.

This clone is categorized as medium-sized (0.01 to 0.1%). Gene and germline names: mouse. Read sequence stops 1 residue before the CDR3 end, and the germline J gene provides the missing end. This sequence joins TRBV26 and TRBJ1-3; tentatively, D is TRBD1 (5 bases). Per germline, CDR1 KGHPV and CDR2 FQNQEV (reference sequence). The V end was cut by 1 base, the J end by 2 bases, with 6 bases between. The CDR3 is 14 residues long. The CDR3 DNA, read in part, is TGTGCCAGCAGTCTGTACAGGACTGGAAATACGCTCTAT. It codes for CASSLYRTGNTLY. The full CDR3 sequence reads CASSLYRTGNTLYF.

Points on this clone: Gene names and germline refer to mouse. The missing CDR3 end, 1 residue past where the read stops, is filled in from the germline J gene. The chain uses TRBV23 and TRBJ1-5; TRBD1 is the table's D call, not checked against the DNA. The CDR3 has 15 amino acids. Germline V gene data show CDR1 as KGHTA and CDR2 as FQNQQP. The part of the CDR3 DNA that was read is TGCTCCAGCAGTCAATCATACAATAACAACCAGGCTCCGCTT. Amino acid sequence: CSSSQSYNNNQAPL. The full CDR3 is CSSSQSYNNNQAPLF.

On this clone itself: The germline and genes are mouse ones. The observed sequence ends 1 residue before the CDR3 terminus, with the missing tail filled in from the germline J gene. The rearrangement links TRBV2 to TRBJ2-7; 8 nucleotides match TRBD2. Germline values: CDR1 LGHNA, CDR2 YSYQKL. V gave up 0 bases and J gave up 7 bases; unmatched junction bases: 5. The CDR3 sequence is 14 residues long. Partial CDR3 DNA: TGTGCCAGCAGCCAAGAACCTGGGGGGAGAGAACAGTAC. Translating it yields CASSQEPGGREQY. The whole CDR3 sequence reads CASSQEPGGREQYF.

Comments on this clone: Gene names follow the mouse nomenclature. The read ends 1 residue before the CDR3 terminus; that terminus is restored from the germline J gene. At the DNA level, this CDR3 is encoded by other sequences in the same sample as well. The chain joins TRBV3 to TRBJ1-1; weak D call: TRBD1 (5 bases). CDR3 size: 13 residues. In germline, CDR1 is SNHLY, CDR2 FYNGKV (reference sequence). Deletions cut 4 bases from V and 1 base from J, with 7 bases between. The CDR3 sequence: CASSSQGNTEVFF. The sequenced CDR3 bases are TGTGCCAGCAGCTCTCAGGGGAACACAGAAGTCTTC. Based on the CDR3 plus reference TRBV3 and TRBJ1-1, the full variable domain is GPKVLQIPSHQIIDMGQMVTLNCDPVSNHLYFYWYKQILGQQMEFLVNFYNGKVMEKSKLFKDQFSVERPDGSYFTLKIQPTALEDSAVYFCASSSQGNTEVFFGKGTRLTVV.

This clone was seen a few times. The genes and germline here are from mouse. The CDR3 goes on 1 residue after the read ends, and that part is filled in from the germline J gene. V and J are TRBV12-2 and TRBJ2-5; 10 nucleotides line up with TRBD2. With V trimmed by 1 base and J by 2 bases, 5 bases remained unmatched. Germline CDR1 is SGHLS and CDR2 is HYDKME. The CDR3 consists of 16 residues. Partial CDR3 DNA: TGTGCCAGCTCTCTTTACTGGGGGGGATCCCAAGACACCCAGTAC. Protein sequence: CASSLYWGGSQDTQY. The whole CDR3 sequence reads CASSLYWGGSQDTQYF.

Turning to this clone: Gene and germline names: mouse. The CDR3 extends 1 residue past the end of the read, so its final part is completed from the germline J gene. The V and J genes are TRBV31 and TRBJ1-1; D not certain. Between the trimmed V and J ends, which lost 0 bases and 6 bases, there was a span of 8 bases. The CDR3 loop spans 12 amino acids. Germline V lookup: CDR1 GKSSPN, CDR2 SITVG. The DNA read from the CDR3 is TGTGCCTGGAGTCTAGAGTCCCCAGAAGTCTTC. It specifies CAWSLESPEVF. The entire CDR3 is CAWSLESPEVFF. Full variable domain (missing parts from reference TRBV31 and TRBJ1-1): AQTIHQWPVAEIKAVGSPLSLGCTIKGKSSPNLYWYWQATGGTLQQLFYSITVGQVESVVQLNLSASRPKDDQFILSTEKLLLSHSGFYLCAWSLESPEVFFGKGTRLTVV.

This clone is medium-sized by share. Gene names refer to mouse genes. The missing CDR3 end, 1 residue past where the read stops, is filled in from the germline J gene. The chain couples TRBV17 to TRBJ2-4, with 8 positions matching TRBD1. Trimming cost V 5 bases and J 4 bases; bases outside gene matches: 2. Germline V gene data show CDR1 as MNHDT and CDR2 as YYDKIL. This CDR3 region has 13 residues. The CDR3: CASSYRGKNTLYF. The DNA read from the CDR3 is TGTGCTAGCAGTTACAGGGGGAAAAACACCTTGTAC. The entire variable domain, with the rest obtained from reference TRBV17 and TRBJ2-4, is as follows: DTTVKQNPRYKLARVGKPVNLICSQTMNHDTMYWYQKKPNQAPKLLLFYYDKILNREADTFEKFQSSRPNNSFCSLYIGSAGLEYSAMYLCASSYRGKNTLYFGAGTRLSVL.

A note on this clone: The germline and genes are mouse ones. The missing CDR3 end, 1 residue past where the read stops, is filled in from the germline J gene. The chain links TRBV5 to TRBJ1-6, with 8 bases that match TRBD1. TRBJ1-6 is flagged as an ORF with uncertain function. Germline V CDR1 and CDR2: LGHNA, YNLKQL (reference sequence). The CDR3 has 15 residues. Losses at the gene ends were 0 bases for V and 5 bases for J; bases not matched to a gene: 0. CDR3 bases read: TGTGCCAGCAGCCAAGAGGGACAGGATAATTCGCCCCTCTAC. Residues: CASSQEGQDNSPLY. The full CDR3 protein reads CASSQEGQDNSPLYF.

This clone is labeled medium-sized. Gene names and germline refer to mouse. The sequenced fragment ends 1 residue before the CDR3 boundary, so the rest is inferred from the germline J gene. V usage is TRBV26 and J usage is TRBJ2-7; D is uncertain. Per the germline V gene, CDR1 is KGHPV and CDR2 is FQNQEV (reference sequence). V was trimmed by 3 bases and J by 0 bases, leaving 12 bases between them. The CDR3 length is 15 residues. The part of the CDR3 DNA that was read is TGTGCCAGCAGTCTATGGTCTGGAAGCTCCTATGAACAGTAC. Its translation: CASSLWSGSSYEQY. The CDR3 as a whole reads CASSLWSGSSYEQYF.